A single sample is the source of the 15 T cell receptor beta chains below, sequenced in a study of blood T cell repertoires in COVID-19. Here immunoSEQ multiplex PCR was the method, and the copy in TCRdb shows in-frame clones only, minus some. The sample comprises roughly 250,000 clones, roughly 87% of which are singletons, and about 6% rests with the top ten. Sequencing was performed on PBMCs or T cells enriched from blood (not recorded which). Receptors were obtained from a woman between 25 and 40 years old with acute COVID-19.

This clone was seen a handful of times. The gene calls are TRBV19 and TRBJ2-7; possibly TRBD2 for D (5 bases). The V end was cut by 4 bases, the J end by 2 bases, with 12 bases between. The CDR3 covers 14 residues. CDR1 LNHDA and CDR2 SQIVND come from the germline V gene (reference sequence). This CDR3 reads CASSRDYSPYEQYF. Written as DNA, the CDR3 is TGTGCCAGTAGTAGAGACTATTCCCCCTACGAGCAGTACTTC.

The rearrangement links TRBV7-9 to TRBJ1-2; no clear D gene. V gave up 1 base and J gave up 4 bases, with 7 bases separating them. Looked up from germline, CDR1 is SEHNR and CDR2 is FQNEAQ (reference sequence). This CDR3 has 13 residues. CDR3 in amino acids: CASSLDGVYGYTF. The CDR3 region has the DNA TGTGCCAGCAGCTTAGACGGGGTCTATGGCTACACCTTC.

The sample holds a few counts of this clone. The chain couples TRBV7-2 to TRBJ1-2; tentatively, D is TRBD1 (6 bases). This CDR3 is 15 amino acids long. The V and J ends lost 5 bases and 3 bases respectively, with 16 bases between them. Germline CDR1 reads SGHTA; CDR2 reads FQGNSA. The CDR3 DNA reads TGTGCCAGCAGCAAGGGGGACCGGATAGACTATGGCTACACCTTC. As protein: CASSKGDRIDYGYTF.

The chain couples TRBV21-1 to TRBJ2-1; TRBD1 is taken as the D call from the table, unchecked against the DNA. TRBV21-1 is shown as a pseudogene. The CDR3 has 17 residues. This CDR3 reads CASSKLRGDESYNEQFF. The DNA of the CDR3 is TGTGCCAGCAGCAAACTCAGGGGCGACGAATCCTACAATGAGCAGTTCTTC.

The rearrangement links TRBV13 to TRBJ1-1, with a weak D call TRBD1 (6 bases). The V gene's germline CDR1 is PRHDT and CDR2 FYEKMQ (reference sequence). The length of the CDR3 is 15 residues. The V end lost 5 bases, the J end lost 5 bases, and 18 bases lay between the germline ends. CDR3 nucleotides: TGTGCCAGCAGCACAACAGACAGGTCCTATACTGAAGCTTTCTTT. It yields the protein CASSTTDRSYTEAFF.

V and J are TRBV6-2 or TRBV6-3 and TRBJ2-1; D remains unclear. Trimming took off 3 bases at V and 2 bases at J, with 5 bases between the two ends. The CDR3 totals 13 residues. From germline, CDR1 is MNHEY and CDR2 SVGEGT. In DNA, the CDR3 is TGTGCCAGCAGTTATTCTGCCTACAATGAGCAGTTCTTC. Translation: CASSYSAYNEQFF.

The chain uses TRBV7-9 and TRBJ2-1, with 10 bases that match TRBD1. Per germline, CDR1 SEHNR and CDR2 FQNEAQ (reference sequence). This CDR3 is built from 16 residues. Unmatched junction bases numbered 2, after V lost 1 base and J lost 2 bases. CDR3 region: CASSLDGTGAYNEQFF. The CDR3 bases are TGTGCCAGCAGCTTAGATGGGACAGGGGCCTACAATGAGCAGTTCTTC.

This chain links TRBV19 with TRBJ2-7; 7 bases are a match to TRBD1. Germline V gene sequence: CDR1 LNHDA, CDR2 SQIVND (reference sequence). Trimming at V came to 0 bases and at J to 5 bases, leaving 4 bases not matched to a gene. This CDR3 spans 14 amino acids. CDR3 region: CASSIEGGRHEQYF. DNA of the CDR3: TGTGCCAGTAGTATAGAAGGGGGCCGCCACGAGCAGTACTTC.

The chain uses TRBV28 and TRBJ1-5, with 8 bases that match TRBD1. The CDR3 loop spans 15 amino acids. Germline V gene sequence: CDR1 MDHEN, CDR2 SYDVKM. Unmatched junction bases numbered 8, after V lost 7 bases and J lost 3 bases. The CDR3 region is CASIWGTGNNQPQHF. In DNA, the CDR3 is TGTGCCAGCATCTGGGGGACAGGTAACAATCAGCCCCAGCATTTT.

The rearrangement joins TRBV5-6 to TRBJ2-7; 9 nucleotides agree with TRBD1. The CDR3 sequence is 15 residues long. The junction had 9 bases not matched to a gene; V was cut back by 4 bases and J by 4 bases. Germline CDR1 is SGHDT and CDR2 is YYEEEE. The CDR3 nucleotides are TGTGCCAGCAGCCAGGGAGGGACAGGGAAATACGAGCAGTACTTC. Encoded protein: CASSQGGTGKYEQYF.

V and J are TRBV28 and TRBJ2-7, with D possibly being TRBD2 (6 bases). V dropped 7 bases and J dropped 0 bases, with 16 bases sitting between them. CDR1 and CDR2 from the germline V gene are MDHEN and SYDVKM. The CDR3 consists of 15 residues. CDR3 sequence reads: CASTSPSGSSYEQYF. Written as DNA, the CDR3 is TGTGCCAGCACATCACCCTCCGGGAGCTCCTACGAGCAGTACTTC. The complete variable domain, with remaining parts taken from reference TRBV28 and TRBJ2-7, reads DVKVTQSSRYLVKRTGEKVFLECVQDMDHENMFWYRQDPGLGLRLIYFSYDVKMKEKGDIPEGYSVSREKKERFSLILESASTNQTSMYLCASTSPSGSSYEQYFGPGTRLTVT.

The chain combines TRBV6-5 with TRBJ1-2, with a weak D call TRBD1 (6 bases). There are 13 residues in the CDR3. Germline-derived CDR1 and CDR2 are MNHEY and SVGAGI. V was trimmed by 6 bases and J by 1 base, leaving 9 bases between them. DNA of the CDR3: TGTGCCAGCAGCGGGACATATAACTATGGCTACACCTTC. Its translation: CASSGTYNYGYTF.

This chain joins TRBV7-9 and TRBJ2-7, with no clear D. Germline V gene lookup returns CDR1 SEHNR and CDR2 FQNEAQ (reference sequence). Trimming left V 5 bases short and J 3 bases short, with 8 bases between. The length of the CDR3 is 12 residues. The CDR3: CASSQTIYEQYF. The CDR3 DNA is TGTGCCAGCAGCCAGACAATCTACGAGCAGTACTTC. The full variable domain, its missing parts supplied by reference TRBV7-9 and TRBJ2-7, is DTGVSQNPRHKITKRGQNVTFRCDPISEHNRLYWYRQTLGQGPEFLTYFQNEAQLEKSRLLSDRFSAERPKGSFSTLEIQRTEQGDSAMYLCASSQTIYEQYFGPGTRLTVT.

The chain employs TRBV24-1 and TRBJ2-3, with TRBD1 matching 9 bases. Germline-derived CDR1 and CDR2 are KGHDR and SFDVKD. J lost 1 base, V lost 3 bases, and 7 bases had no gene match. The CDR3 is 17 amino acids. The CDR3 DNA reads as TGTGCCACCAGTGATGCCGGGACAGGGAAGGGCACAGATACGCAGTATTTT. Translation: CATSDAGTGKGTDTQYF.

The chain couples TRBV11-2 to TRBJ1-4; possibly TRBD1 for D (6 bases). The CDR3 is made up of 15 amino acids. V dropped 5 bases and J dropped 10 bases, with 20 bases sitting between them. Germline V lookup: CDR1 SGHAT, CDR2 FQNNGV. In nucleotides, the CDR3 is TGTGCCAGCAGCCCAGACAGGACCGCCGTGGGAAAACTGTTTTTT. It yields the protein CASSPDRTAVGKLFF. Looking up the rest from reference TRBV11-2 and TRBJ1-4 gives the full variable domain: EAGVAQSPRYKIIEKRQSVAFWCNPISGHATLYWYQQILGQGPKLLIQFQNNGVVDDSQLPKDRFSAERLKGVDSTLKIQPAKLEDSAVYLCASSPDRTAVGKLFFGSGTQLSVL.